This T cell receptor (beta chain) originates from a study of T cell changes during pregnancy in multiple sclerosis. The CDR3 has 15 residues. Looked up from germline, CDR1 is SGHTA and CDR2 is FQGNSA. Trimming took 1 base from V and 9 from J, leaving 17 bases between them. A single count supports this clone. The protocol was immunoSEQ multiplex PCR, while the TCRdb copy is restricted to in-frame clones and leaves out a portion. The sample holds fewer than 40,000 clones, just over 90% seen once. The TCR sequence derives from a female donor with multiple sclerosis, enrolled in a pregnancy study. The input for sequencing was CD4+ T cells from peripheral blood mononuclear cells, taken in the third trimester of pregnancy. This chain links TRBV7-2 with TRBJ2-3; D is perhaps TRBD2 (5 bases). DNA for the CDR3: TGTGCCAGCAGCTTAGACCGGCGGGCTTTGGACACGCAGTATTTT. Its translation: CASSLDRRALDTQYF.